This entry describes one T cell receptor (beta chain). These data are taken from a study of cytomegalovirus exposure and HLA in healthy donors. J gave up 3 bases and V 1 base, and 1 base lay outside the gene matches. CDR3 length: 15 amino acids. CDR1 and CDR2 (germline): SGHTA, FQGNSA. PCR used 60 Vbeta primers and 13 Jbeta primers. The table came from immunoSEQ multiplex PCR; TCRdb's copy has only in-frame clones and leaves some out. Of roughly 160,000 clones detected, 70% to 80% appear once; the ten largest clones hold approximately 1.3%. The TCR was taken from a man aged 30 to 45 in good health and CMV-seronegative. The V call is TRBV7-2, the J call TRBJ2-1; 9 bases map to TRBD2. Sequencing input: PBMCs. This chain's CDR3 is CASSLGRGGYNEQFF. The CDR3 DNA reads TGTGCCAGCAGCTTAGGGCGGGGGGGCTACAATGAGCAGTTCTTC.